This passage covers 25 T cell receptor beta chains from one sample sequenced in a study of radiotherapy plus CTLA-4 blockade in lung cancer (dated by TCRdb to the late 2010s). Receptors were amplified or captured by the immunoSEQ multiplex PCR assay. This immuneACCESS table, as held by TCRdb, lists in-frame sequences with V and J called but not all clones. Of the missing ones, under half trace to an unresolved V gene in checked studies; the others have no known cause. The sample table contains roughly 110,000 clones; only one count was recorded for more than 75% of them. The ten biggest clones cover less than 2.5% of the sample. Material: peripheral blood, obtained from a patient treated with radiotherapy plus ipilimumab. The receptors originated from a human donor with non-small cell lung cancer that progressed on radiotherapy plus ipilimumab. Some clones in this sample may be carry-over from other donors' samples.

V gene TRBV11-2 combines with J gene TRBJ1-2, with D perhaps TRBD1 (6 bases). Deletions cut 6 bases from V and 7 bases from J, with 27 bases between. This CDR3 spans 17 amino acids. Germline CDR1 reads SGHAT; CDR2 reads FQNNGV. In nucleotides, the CDR3 is TGTGCCAGCAGTTCAATCCGATTTGCCGGGACACGCTTTGGCTACACCTTC. It yields the protein CASSSIRFAGTRFGYTF.

This chain links TRBV5-3 with TRBJ1-4; 10 nucleotides agree with TRBD1. TRBV5-3 is noted as an ORF with a role that remains uncertain. CDR3 length equals 15 residues. V lost 2 bases, J lost 7 bases, and 5 bases stayed unmatched. This CDR3 reads CARSLPGQGGEKLFF. CDR3 coding DNA: TGTGCCAGAAGCTTACCCGGACAGGGGGGTGAAAAACTGTTTTTT.

The chain uses TRBV7-9 and TRBJ2-7; D remains ambiguous. V lost 3 bases and J 3 bases, leaving 9 bases between the germline ends. Germline assignment: CDR1 SEHNR and CDR2 FQNEAQ (reference sequence). This CDR3 has 13 residues. CDR3 coding DNA: TGTGCCAGCAGCTTTCGGAGTCTCTACGAGCAGTACTTC. Protein sequence: CASSFRSLYEQYF.

V and J are TRBV11-1 and TRBJ2-7; 10 nucleotides align to TRBD1. The CDR3 length is 16 residues. CDR1 and CDR2 (germline): SGHAT, FQDESV (reference sequence). V lost 0 bases, J lost 4 bases, and 6 bases stayed unmatched. The CDR3 nucleotides read TGTGCCAGCAGCTTAGCTTCGCGGGACAGGGGTTACGAGCAGTACTTC. This codes for CASSLASRDRGYEQYF.

Here the CDR3 reads CASSTAAGGTYEQYF. In DNA form, the CDR3 reads TGTGCCAGCAGCACCGCAGCGGGGGGAACCTACGAGCAGTACTTC. The J gene is TRBJ2-7, the V gene TRBV9, with 9 bases fitting TRBD2. V was clipped by 4 bases and J by 2 bases; unmatched bases: 7. The CDR3 is made up of 15 amino acids. Germline-derived CDR1 and CDR2 are SGDLS and YYNGEE.

The chain is built from TRBV9 and TRBJ2-3; D gene uncertain. The ends were cut back, 3 bases at V and 0 bases at J, with 20 bases in the middle. This CDR3 contains 18 residues. Per germline, CDR1 SGDLS and CDR2 YYNGEE. In DNA form, the CDR3 reads TGTGCCAGCAGCGAGCGAAAGGATTCAAACCCTAGCACAGATACGCAGTATTTT. This gives the protein CASSERKDSNPSTDTQYF.

The CDR3 loop is CASSLADLPTEAFF. The CDR3 nucleotides are TGCGCCAGCAGCTTGGCGGACCTACCCACTGAAGCTTTCTTT. The V call is TRBV5-1, the J call TRBJ1-1; D remains unclear. The CDR3 is made up of 14 amino acids. V gave up 0 bases and J gave up 4 bases, with 10 bases separating them. Germline V CDR1 and CDR2: SGHRS, YFSETQ.

The chain employs TRBV7-2 and TRBJ2-7; unclear D gene. This CDR3 is 14 amino acids long. Per germline, CDR1 SGHTA and CDR2 FQGNSA. V was shortened by 5 bases and J by 3 bases, with 14 bases between the two germline ends. The CDR3 sequence: CASSRALPGYEQYF. The DNA for the CDR3 is TGTGCCAGCAGCCGTGCTTTGCCGGGCTACGAGCAGTACTTC.

The rearrangement links TRBV2 to TRBJ1-6; D unresolved. The V and J ends lost 8 bases and 10 bases respectively, with 21 bases between them. This CDR3 comprises 15 residues. In germline, CDR1 is SNHLY, CDR2 FYNNEI. This chain's CDR3 is CASDIGRAQGSPLHF. The CDR3 nucleotides read TGTGCCAGCGATATAGGCAGAGCCCAAGGCTCACCCCTCCACTTT.

This clone is termed medium-sized. V is TRBV28 and J is TRBJ1-2; D gene unclear. V lost 5 bases and J lost 4, with 8 bases in between. This CDR3 comprises 12 residues. Germline V lookup: CDR1 MDHEN, CDR2 SYDVKM. CDR3 sequence (DNA): TGTGCCAGCAGTATCAACAGCTATGGCTACACCTTC. Protein sequence: CASSINSYGYTF.

The chain employs TRBV9 and TRBJ2-7; D is perhaps TRBD1 (5 bases). The CDR3 totals 16 residues. V was clipped by 4 bases and J by 0 bases, with 17 bases between them. Germline-derived CDR1 and CDR2 are SGDLS and YYNGEE. For the CDR3, the DNA is TGTGCCAGCAGCCCATCCCTCAGGGCCTACTCCTACGAGCAGTACTTC. Translated, it gives CASSPSLRAYSYEQYF.

CDR3 sequence (DNA): TGTGCCGCCTCCAGGGGTTCCTACGAGCAGTACTTC. It specifies CAASRGSYEQYF. This sequence joins TRBV6-5 and TRBJ2-7; weak D call: TRBD1 (6 bases). The germline V gene has CDR1 MNHEY and CDR2 SVGAGI. Between the trimmed V and J ends, which lost 11 bases and 1 base, there was a span of 12 bases. The CDR3 totals 12 residues.

The genes are TRBV9 and TRBJ2-5; no clear D. This CDR3 comprises 13 residues. Trimming took 0 bases from V and 5 from J, leaving 8 bases between them. Per germline, CDR1 SGDLS and CDR2 YYNGEE. The CDR3 here is CASSVAPEETQYF. The CDR3 nucleotides read TGTGCCAGCAGCGTAGCTCCTGAGGAGACCCAGTACTTC.

The chain couples TRBV7-8 to TRBJ1-4; TRBD1 matches at 10 bases. The CDR3 runs to 16 residues. V was clipped by 3 bases and J by 7 bases; unmatched bases: 8. Germline V gene data show CDR1 as SGHVS and CDR2 as FQNEAQ. In DNA, the CDR3 is TGTGCCAGCAGCTTTAAATTCCGGGACAGGGGTGAAAAACTGTTTTTT. It encodes CASSFKFRDRGEKLFF.

V is TRBV4-1 and J is TRBJ1-2, with D possibly matching TRBD1 (5 bases). Germline CDR1 and CDR2: MGHRA and YSYEKL. The CDR3 spans 15 residues. Trimming took 0 bases from V and 7 from J, leaving 15 bases between them. The CDR3 DNA follows: TGCGCCAGCAGCCAAGATCTTCGGCAGGGACGTGGCTACACCTTC. Amino acids: CASSQDLRQGRGYTF.

The chain couples TRBV18 to TRBJ2-7; 7 nucleotides align to TRBD1. This CDR3 spans 14 amino acids. The V segment lost 5 bases and the J segment 3 bases; nucleotides outside the gene matches: 7. Germline V gene data show CDR1 as KGHSH and CDR2 as LQKENI. DNA for the CDR3: TGTGCCAGCTCATCCACCGACAGGGTCTACGAGCAGTACTTC. Protein product: CASSSTDRVYEQYF. The whole variable domain, filled in from reference TRBV18 and TRBJ2-7, reads NAGVMQNPRHLVRRRGQEARLRCSPMKGHSHVYWYRQLPEEGLKFMVYLQKENIIDESGMPKERFSAEFPKEGPSILRIQQVVRGDSAAYFCASSSTDRVYEQYFGPGTRLTVT.

The chain has TRBV11-1 and TRBJ1-2, with D unclear. Trimming removed 0 bases from V and 6 bases from J, with 8 bases in between. The germline CDR1 and CDR2 sequences are SGHAT and FQDESV (reference sequence). The CDR3 runs 13 residues. This CDR3 reads CASSLAGSHGYTF. CDR3 sequence (DNA): TGTGCCAGCAGCTTAGCAGGGAGTCATGGCTACACCTTC.

J is TRBJ1-5 and V is TRBV6-6; 11 bases fit TRBD1. The CDR3 extends over 14 amino acids. The ends lost 8 bases at V and 6 bases at J; junction bases unmatched: 6. CDR1 and CDR2 (germline): MNHNY, SVGAGI (reference sequence). For the CDR3, the DNA is TGTGCCAGCGCTACTGGACAGGGGGCTCAGCCCCAGCATTTT. Protein: CASATGQGAQPQHF.

This clone was counted once. The chain has TRBV9 and TRBJ1-1, with D perhaps TRBD1 (5 bases). V shed 3 bases and J shed 3 bases, with 15 bases lying between them. The CDR3 sequence is 15 residues long. Germline-derived CDR1 and CDR2 are SGDLS and YYNGEE. The CDR3: CASSGRGVLDTEAFF. CDR3 DNA sequence: TGTGCCAGCAGCGGCAGAGGGGTGTTGGACACTGAAGCTTTCTTT.

In this sample, this clone turned up once. The chain links TRBV4-1 to TRBJ2-7, with unresolved D. The CDR3 consists of 13 residues. V dropped 5 bases and J dropped 0 bases, with 8 bases sitting between them. Per germline, CDR1 MGHRA and CDR2 YSYEKL. CDR3 in DNA: TGCGCCAGCAGCTTGGGCAGCTCCTACGAGCAGTACTTC. This sequence encodes CASSLGSSYEQYF.

The chain combines TRBV7-2 with TRBJ2-5, with unresolved D. Trimming removed 4 bases from V and 5 bases from J, with 5 bases in between. The CDR3 totals 11 residues. Germline CDR1 SGHTA, CDR2 FQGNSA. CDR3 loop: CASSSLETQYF. The CDR3 bases are TGTGCCAGCAGCTCCCTTGAGACCCAGTACTTC.

The rearrangement joins TRBV6-4 to TRBJ1-2; TRBD1 matches at 8 bases. V was clipped by 11 bases and J by 2 bases; unmatched bases: 4. Germline CDR1 MRHNA, CDR2 SNTAGT. The CDR3 length is 12 residues. CDR3 protein: CASGQGNYGYTF. Written as DNA, the CDR3 is TGTGCCTCTGGACAGGGAAACTATGGCTACACCTTC.

The chain couples TRBV18 to TRBJ2-1, with 9 bases fitting TRBD2. Germline V gene lookup returns CDR1 KGHSH and CDR2 LQKENI. J lost 0 bases, V lost 1 base, and 1 base had no gene match. The CDR3 consists of 16 residues. CDR3 in DNA: TGTGCCAGCTCACCACTGACTAGCGGCTCCTACAATGAGCAGTTCTTC. It codes for CASSPLTSGSYNEQFF.

CDR3 in amino acids: CASSKEAIVEGRASGNTIYF. The DNA of the CDR3 is TGTGCCAGCAGCAAAGAGGCTATCGTGGAGGGGCGGGCCTCTGGAAACACCATATATTTT. The rearrangement links TRBV21-1 to TRBJ1-3. TRBV21-1 is noted as a pseudogene. CDR3 length: 20 residues.

The gene calls are TRBV7-9 and TRBJ1-2; no reliable D call. The germline gives CDR1 SEHNR, CDR2 FQNEAQ (reference sequence). The CDR3 contains 14 residues. Trimming took off 2 bases at V and 4 bases at J, with 11 bases between the two ends. The CDR3 loop reads CASSLSQTSYGYTF. The CDR3 coding sequence is TGTGCCAGCAGCTTATCCCAGACGAGCTATGGCTACACCTTC.